The T cell receptor beta chain under discussion was sequenced for a study of Ad26.COV2.S vaccination and SARS-CoV-2 variants. The sample's treatment: some 20 received Ad26.COV2.S at low or high dose, single or two shots; five or six received placebo; per-sample allocation not given. Day 63 following the first vaccine or placebo injection was when the samples were taken. Cohort 1b enrolled adults aged 18-55 years in Boston. Vaccine was an Ad26 vector expressing Wuhan-strain SARS-CoV-2 spike. To note about this clone: Antigen: not known.

Method: immunoSEQ multiplex PCR; TCRdb's copy keeps in-frame clones and lacks some. This table has about 440,000 clones, around 90% appearing once. The CDR3 has 14 amino acids. J gave up 6 bases and V 7 bases, and 7 bases lay outside the gene matches. CDR1 is ENHRY, CDR2 SYGVKD, per germline. Study-wide findings and caveats: Reported post-vaccination CD8+ and CD4+ T cell responses to spike showed substantial breadth.

The sequence was obtained from a person aged 18 to 59 who received the Ad26.COV2.S COVID-19 vaccine or a placebo. Material: peripheral blood, obtained in a trial of Ad26.COV2.S vaccine versus placebo. The chain uses TRBV10-3 and TRBJ2-1, with TRBD2 matching over 9 bases. CDR3 region: CAINVREGANEQFF. CDR3 DNA sequence: TGTGCCATCAACGTGCGGGAGGGGGCCAATGAGCAGTTCTTC.